The 13 T cell receptor beta chains presented below share a single source sample, sequenced in a study of cytomegalovirus exposure and HLA in healthy donors. PCR employed 60 Vbeta and 13 Jbeta primers. Assay used: immunoSEQ multiplex PCR; TCRdb lists only in-frame clones, some missing. Among around 120,000 clones listed, about 80% were seen once. Sequenced material: PBMCs. All receptors derive from a woman in her forties in good health and CMV-seronegative.

This sequence joins TRBV5-1 and TRBJ1-5, with a weak D call TRBD1 (5 bases). Between the trimmed V and J ends, which lost 0 bases and 11 bases, there was a span of 18 bases. Looked up from germline, CDR1 is SGHRS and CDR2 is YFSETQ. The CDR3 length is 15 residues. CDR3 sequence reads: CASSLDVDNPTAQHF. CDR3 bases: TGCGCCAGCAGCTTGGACGTGGACAACCCCACGGCCCAGCATTTT.

For this clone: Additional DNA sequences in this sample encode the identical CDR3. The chain is built from TRBV7-3 and TRBJ2-5; TRBD2 is a possible D gene (6 bases). This CDR3 is built from 13 residues. The germline V and J ends were trimmed by 5 bases and 1 base, with 8 bases remaining between them. Germline V gene data show CDR1 as SGHTA and CDR2 as FQGTGA. The CDR3 DNA reads TGTGCCAGCAGCCTGGGGGGCCAAGAGACCCAGTACTTC. Translation gives CASSLGGQETQYF.

V is TRBV13 and J is TRBJ2-3; 10 positions match TRBD1. Looked up from germline, CDR1 is PRHDT and CDR2 is FYEKMQ (reference sequence). The CDR3 runs 17 residues. Trimming cost V 3 bases and J 3 bases; bases outside gene matches: 9. The CDR3 here is CASSLPAGTGETDTQYF. In DNA form, the CDR3 reads TGTGCCAGCAGCTTGCCCGCGGGGACAGGGGAAACAGATACGCAGTATTTT. The full variable domain, completed using reference TRBV13 and TRBJ2-3, is AAGVIQSPRHLIKEKRETATLKCYPIPRHDTVYWYQQGPGQDPQFLISFYEKMQSDKGSIPDRFSAQQFSDYHSELNMSSLELGDSALYFCASSLPAGTGETDTQYFGPGTRLTVL.

V and J are TRBV19 and TRBJ2-1, with 8 positions matching TRBD2. The CDR3 is 14 residues long. Germline CDR1 LNHDA, CDR2 SQIVND (reference sequence). Unmatched junction bases numbered 5, after V lost 5 bases and J lost 5 bases. In DNA form, the CDR3 reads TGTGCCAGTAGTTTGGGACTAGTAAACAATGAGCAGTTCTTC. As protein: CASSLGLVNNEQFF.

This sequence joins TRBV28 and TRBJ1-3; D might be TRBD1 (6 bases). Trimming pared 4 bases from V and 5 bases from J, leaving 12 bases between. Germline V CDR1 and CDR2: MDHEN, SYDVKM. The CDR3 runs 14 residues. The CDR3 bases are TGTGCCAGCAGTTCCCCCGGGGGGCGAAACACCATATATTTT. Its protein product is CASSSPGGRNTIYF.

V usage is TRBV6-5 and J usage is TRBJ1-5; no clear D. Per germline, CDR1 MNHEY and CDR2 SVGAGI. The CDR3 is made up of 16 amino acids. The germline V and J ends were trimmed by 0 bases and 5 bases, with 14 bases remaining between them. The CDR3 is CASSYSSGRPHQPQHF. In nucleotides, the CDR3 is TGTGCCAGCAGTTACTCGAGCGGCAGGCCCCATCAGCCCCAGCATTTT.

Turning to this clone: Other DNA variants within this sample encode the same CDR3. The chain carries TRBV19 and TRBJ2-7, with D possibly being TRBD2 (6 bases). The CDR3 has 14 residues. V was cut by 6 bases and J by 0 bases, with 12 bases left in between. CDR1 and CDR2 (germline): LNHDA, SQIVND (reference sequence). CDR3 nucleotides: TGTGCCAGTAGCTCCGGGGGTAGCTCCTACGAGCAGTACTTC. This codes for CASSSGGSSYEQYF.

V is TRBV5-1 and J is TRBJ1-1, with D possibly being TRBD1 (5 bases). The germline gives CDR1 SGHRS, CDR2 YFSETQ. Trimming pared 10 bases from V and 0 bases from J, leaving 19 bases between. This CDR3 spans 15 amino acids. The CDR3 DNA reads as TGCGCCTCCATGTGGGGGGATCTTATGAACACTGAAGCTTTCTTT. Amino acid sequence: CASMWGDLMNTEAFF.

This clone was seen a few times. The V call is TRBV6-1, the J call TRBJ1-1; D is undetermined. This CDR3 comprises 14 residues. Germline CDR1 and CDR2: MNHNS and SASEGT. Trimming shortened V by 4 bases and J by 1 base, and 10 bases separated the two germline ends. CDR3 coding DNA: TGTGCCAGCAGTGTTGGAGGAGAGAACACTGAAGCTTTCTTT. It specifies CASSVGGENTEAFF.

V usage is TRBV21-1 and J usage is TRBJ2-3; TRBD2 reflects the table's D call only, with no check against the DNA. TRBV21-1 is a pseudogene segment. The CDR3 covers 17 residues. The CDR3, as DNA: TGTGCCAGCCAATCTGGGAGGGCTAGCGGGAGGACAGATACGCAGTATTTT. It codes for CASQSGRASGRTDTQYF.

V and J are TRBV19 and TRBJ1-4; D is possibly TRBD1 (6 bases). From germline, CDR1 is LNHDA and CDR2 SQIVND (reference sequence). The CDR3 length is 13 residues. Trimming stripped 7 bases from V and 3 bases from J, with 9 bases between. The CDR3 nucleotides read TGTGCCAGTATGGCAGGGGCTAATGAAAAACTGTTTTTT. Translating it yields CASMAGANEKLFF.

The J gene is TRBJ2-5, the V gene TRBV7-9; TRBD2 matches 11 bases. This CDR3 has 15 residues. From germline, CDR1 is SEHNR and CDR2 FQNEAQ (reference sequence). V gave up 4 bases and J gave up 2 bases; unmatched junction bases: 3. This chain's CDR3 is CASSSRLAGQETQYF. The CDR3 DNA is TGTGCCAGCAGCTCCCGACTAGCGGGGCAAGAGACCCAGTACTTC.

The V call is TRBV20-1, the J call TRBJ1-1; D is unclear. The CDR3 contains 11 residues. CDR1 and CDR2 (germline): DFQATT, SNEGSKA (reference sequence). In DNA, the CDR3 is TGCTCCGGGCGGGTGAACACTGAAGCTTTCTTT. This sequence encodes CSGRVNTEAFF.